Presented here are 17 T cell receptor beta chains from one specimen sequenced in a study of T cells after posttransplantation cyclophosphamide. Only in-frame clones appear in the TCRdb table, and some are missing; sequencing was by immunoSEQ multiplex PCR. The sample lists 25,000 to 35,000 clones; 80% to 90% were seen once. Material: PBMCs. The receptors were gathered from a woman aged 40-49 years with a blood cancer, CMV-positive, and with a related stem cell donor.

The chain employs TRBV18 and TRBJ2-7; 11 bases fit TRBD1. Germline lookup yields CDR1 KGHSH and CDR2 LQKENI. The CDR3 contains 15 residues. After removal of 6 bases from V and 3 bases from J, the junction contained 7 bases not matched to a gene. The CDR3 nucleotides read TGTGCCAGCTCCCCCCCGGGACAGGGGGTCTACGAGCAGTACTTC. This gives the protein CASSPPGQGVYEQYF.

The V gene is TRBV11-1, the J gene TRBJ2-3, with D unclear. The CDR3 is 19 residues long. Germline V lookup: CDR1 SGHAT, CDR2 FQDESV (reference sequence). V shed 0 bases and J shed 2 bases, with 21 bases lying between them. The CDR3 DNA reads TGTGCCAGCAGCTTAGCCCAGAGGTCCCTCAGTAGCTTCACAGATACGCAGTATTTT. It translates to CASSLAQRSLSSFTDTQYF.

The chain links TRBV7-2 to TRBJ2-7; D is possibly TRBD2 (6 bases). The CDR3 sequence is 16 residues long. The V end was cut by 5 bases, the J end by 0 bases, with 17 bases between. Germline loops: CDR1 SGHTA, CDR2 FQGNSA. CDR3 nucleotides: TGTGCCAGCAGCCCTGAAGCGGGTATAAGCTCCTACGAGCAGTACTTC. Protein sequence: CASSPEAGISSYEQYF.

The genes are TRBV5-1 and TRBJ2-3; D not resolved. The V gene lost 0 bases and the J gene lost 5 bases, with 4 bases spanning the gap. Per germline, CDR1 SGHRS and CDR2 YFSETQ. This CDR3 has 12 residues. The CDR3 DNA sequence: TGCGCCAGCAGCTTGGGTCAAGATACGCAGTATTTT. This gives the protein CASSLGQDTQYF.

This sequence joins TRBV10-1 and TRBJ2-7; D is possibly TRBD1 (6 bases). Trimming removed 0 bases from V and 5 bases from J, with 11 bases in between. The germline CDR1 and CDR2 sequences are WNHNN and SYGVQD (reference sequence). The CDR3 consists of 14 residues. The CDR3 loop is CASSESVGADEQYF. As DNA, the CDR3 is TGCGCCAGCAGTGAGTCAGTGGGGGCCGACGAGCAGTACTTC.

The chain combines TRBV9 with TRBJ1-1; TRBD1 agrees at 11 bases. The ends lost 0 bases at V and 0 bases at J; junction bases unmatched: 4. The germline V gene has CDR1 SGDLS and CDR2 YYNGEE. This CDR3 contains 17 residues. The CDR3 protein is CASSVVGTGGMNTEAFF. The CDR3, as DNA: TGTGCCAGCAGCGTAGTTGGGACAGGGGGAATGAACACTGAAGCTTTCTTT.

J is TRBJ1-2 and V is TRBV5-1; D is uncertain. The length of the CDR3 is 14 residues. Germline V gives CDR1 SGHRS, CDR2 YFSETQ. Between the trimmed V and J ends, which lost 1 base and 5 bases, there was a span of 12 bases. DNA for the CDR3: TGCGCCAGCAGCTTGACGTCGCCGCGATATGGCTACACCTTC. Encoded protein: CASSLTSPRYGYTF.

The chain employs TRBV2 and TRBJ2-7, with a possible D match to TRBD2 (7 bases). Germline V gives CDR1 SNHLY, CDR2 FYNNEI. Deletions cut 3 bases from V and 3 bases from J, with 15 bases between. CDR3 size: 15 residues. DNA for the CDR3: TGTGCCAGCAGTGAGAGGGGGGGGCCCCTCTACGAGCAGTACTTC. Its protein is CASSERGGPLYEQYF.

The chain uses TRBV5-1 and TRBJ2-1; TRBD1 matches at 8 bases. The V gene's germline CDR1 is SGHRS and CDR2 YFSETQ. The CDR3 totals 13 residues. V lost 4 bases and J lost 5; bases outside the gene matches: 2. The CDR3 nucleotides read TGCGCCAGCAGCGGGACAGGAGACAATGAGCAGTTCTTC. Translating it yields CASSGTGDNEQFF.

The V gene is TRBV19, the J gene TRBJ2-1; 7 bases are shared with TRBD1. Germline V gene lookup returns CDR1 LNHDA and CDR2 SQIVND (reference sequence). The CDR3 extends over 12 amino acids. With 6 bases clipped from V and 8 bases from J, the junction kept 4 bases outside the gene matches. CDR3 DNA sequence: TGTGCCAGTAGGTCCAGGGGGTATGAGCAGTTCTTC. Protein: CASRSRGYEQFF.

This chain connects TRBV19 to TRBJ1-1; D gene uncertain. The CDR3 spans 17 residues. The germline CDR1 and CDR2 sequences are LNHDA and SQIVND (reference sequence). V lost 5 bases, J lost 4 bases, and 23 bases lay in between. DNA for the CDR3: TGTGCCAGTAGTCCACCTCTAGGGCGAGAGGGTAGCACTGAAGCTTTCTTT. Protein product: CASSPPLGREGSTEAFF.

The chain is built from TRBV5-1 and TRBJ2-2, with TRBD1 identical over 8 bases. Germline trimming cut 9 bases from V and 1 base from J; bases unmatched to any gene: 8. The germline gives CDR1 SGHRS, CDR2 YFSETQ. There are 15 residues in the CDR3. The CDR3 reads CATGLDRGNTGELFF. CDR3 DNA: TGCGCCACCGGGCTCGACAGGGGGAACACCGGGGAGCTGTTTTTT.

This chain uses TRBV4-2 with TRBJ2-3, with 10 bases identical to TRBD1. Germline-derived CDR1 and CDR2 are LGHNA and YNFKEQ. The CDR3 has 17 residues. With V trimmed by 0 bases and J by 5 bases, 8 bases remained unmatched. In nucleotides, the CDR3 is TGTGCCAGCAGCCAAGATGACAGGGGGCGTTTCATAGATACGCAGTATTTT. Translated: CASSQDDRGRFIDTQYF.

The chain recombines TRBV5-1 with TRBJ2-5, with 7 bases matching TRBD1. The junction had 7 bases not matched to a gene; V was cut back by 4 bases and J by 4 bases. The CDR3 extends over 14 amino acids. Germline V CDR1 and CDR2: SGHRS, YFSETQ. CDR3 in DNA: TGCGCCAGCAGCCAAACGACAGGGTCAGAGACCCAGTACTTC. Protein sequence: CASSQTTGSETQYF.

V and J are TRBV5-1 and TRBJ1-1; D perhaps matches TRBD1 (5 bases). Trimming pared 5 bases from V and 3 bases from J, leaving 17 bases between. Germline CDR1 SGHRS, CDR2 YFSETQ. There are 15 residues in the CDR3. The CDR3 reads CASRGPPGYDTEAFF. For the CDR3, the DNA is TGCGCCAGCAGGGGCCCTCCAGGGTACGACACTGAAGCTTTCTTT.

V is TRBV4-1 and J is TRBJ2-4; maybe TRBD2 (5 bases). Germline loops: CDR1 MGHRA, CDR2 YSYEKL. Trimming pared 1 base from V and 8 bases from J, leaving 12 bases between. The CDR3 is 14 amino acids. The CDR3 here is CASSQVGDKDIQYF. The CDR3 nucleotides are TGCGCCAGCAGCCAAGTCGGGGATAAGGACATTCAGTACTTC.

In this sample, this clone turned up a few times. This sequence joins TRBV10-3 and TRBJ1-3, with D possibly TRBD1 on 5 matching bases. V shed 2 bases and J shed 0 bases, with 5 bases lying between them. CDR1 is ENHRY, CDR2 SYGVKD, per germline. The CDR3 sequence is 14 residues long. CDR3 coding DNA: TGTGCCATCAGTGAGGACAGCTCTGGAAACACCATATATTTT. Amino acid sequence: CAISEDSSGNTIYF.